Listed below are T cell receptor beta chains from one sample, sequenced in a study of blood T cell repertoires in COVID-19. The method was immunoSEQ multiplex PCR; TCRdb's version includes in-frame clones alone and lacks a portion of them. The sample contains 70,000 or so clones, around 91% of which appear only once. Sequenced: peripheral blood. Receptor source: a human donor in a cohort sampled during active COVID-19. Both conserved end residues are part of each CDR3. A D gene is named only where the DNA matches it firmly. Clone size is shown for a subset of rows, as once, few, many or a class of expanded clone.

v_gene: TRBV11-2
d_gene: TRBD1
abundance: -
j_gene: TRBJ1-2
CDR3nt: TGTGCCAGCAGCGCGACAGGGGCCCGTGGCTACACCTTC
CDR3aa: CASSATGARGYTF

v_gene: TRBV11-2
d_gene: -
abundance: -
j_gene: TRBJ1-1
CDR3nt: TGTGCCAGCAGCTCTTTCACGAGGTCTTCTGACACTGAAGCTTTCTTT
CDR3aa: CASSSFTRSSDTEAFF

v_gene: TRBV19
d_gene: TRBD1
abundance: -
j_gene: TRBJ2-7
CDR3nt: TGTGCCAGTACCACCGGGACAGGATCCTACGAGCAGTACTTC
CDR3aa: CASTTGTGSYEQYF

v_gene: TRBV11-2
d_gene: -
abundance: -
j_gene: TRBJ1-3
CDR3nt: TGTGCCAGCAGCAGCGCCCACGGAGTCATCTCTGGAAACACCATATATTTT
CDR3aa: CASSSAHGVISGNTIYF

v_gene: TRBV6-6
d_gene: TRBD1
abundance: -
j_gene: TRBJ1-2
CDR3nt: TGTGCCAGCAGTCTACGACAGGGAGGTGGCTACACCTTC
CDR3aa: CASSLRQGGGYTF

v_gene: TRBV5-1
d_gene: -
abundance: few
j_gene: TRBJ1-1
CDR3nt: TGCGCCAGCAGCCCCACTACAGGGAACACTGAAGCTTTCTTT
CDR3aa: CASSPTTGNTEAFF

v_gene: TRBV2
d_gene: TRBD1
abundance: -
j_gene: TRBJ1-4
CDR3nt: TGTGCCAGCAGTGGTACAGGGGCAGGGGGTGAAAAACTGTTTTTT
CDR3aa: CASSGTGAGGEKLFF

v_gene: TRBV3-1/TRBV3-2
d_gene: -
abundance: -
j_gene: TRBJ2-7
CDR3nt: TGTGCCAGCAGCCAAGGGATGCGCGACTTGGTCTACGAGCAGTACTTC
CDR3aa: CASSQGMRDLVYEQYF

v_gene: TRBV11-2
d_gene: TRBD2
abundance: once
j_gene: TRBJ2-3
CDR3nt: TGTGCCAGCAGCTTAGATGTCGGGGGGGCGGATACGCAGTATTTT
CDR3aa: CASSLDVGGADTQYF

v_gene: TRBV11-2
d_gene: -
abundance: -
j_gene: TRBJ1-1
CDR3nt: TGTGCCAGCAGCTCGATAAAATCGACACCGCGAAACAACGAAGCTTTCTTT
CDR3aa: CASSSIKSTPRNNEAFF

v_gene: TRBV2
d_gene: -
abundance: -
j_gene: TRBJ2-7
CDR3nt: TGTGCCAGCAGTGAAGGTTGGGGACTGAACTACGAGCAGTACTTC
CDR3aa: CASSEGWGLNYEQYF

v_gene: TRBV9
d_gene: TRBD2
abundance: -
j_gene: TRBJ2-1
CDR3nt: TGTGCCAGCAGCGCCCCGGGACTAGCGGGGACAACTCACAATGAGCAGTTCTTC
CDR3aa: CASSAPGLAGTTHNEQFF

v_gene: TRBV6-1
d_gene: TRBD1
abundance: -
j_gene: TRBJ1-5
CDR3nt: TGTGCCAGCAGTGAAGAAGGGGGCGCAAGCCAGCCCCAGCATTTT
CDR3aa: CASSEEGGASQPQHF

v_gene: TRBV5-7
d_gene: -
abundance: -
j_gene: TRBJ1-3
CDR3nt: TGTGCCAGCAGCGATCGGGGGAGGGGTGGAAACACCATATATTTT
CDR3aa: CASSDRGRGGNTIYF

v_gene: TRBV2
d_gene: -
abundance: -
j_gene: TRBJ1-2
CDR3nt: TGTGCCAGCAGTGAGCCAGGGAGGGATGGCTACACCTTC
CDR3aa: CASSEPGRDGYTF

v_gene: TRBV11-2
d_gene: -
abundance: -
j_gene: TRBJ1-1
CDR3nt: TGTGCCAGCAGCTTACTTCGGGGGAACACTGAAGCTTTCTTT
CDR3aa: CASSLLRGNTEAFF

v_gene: TRBV9
d_gene: -
abundance: -
j_gene: TRBJ2-6
CDR3nt: TGTGCCAGCAGCGTAGAGGGGATCGGGGCCAACGTCCTGACTTTC
CDR3aa: CASSVEGIGANVLTF

v_gene: TRBV20-1
d_gene: -
abundance: -
j_gene: TRBJ2-7
CDR3nt: TGCAGTGCTAGTGAGGGGGGGGTCGCCTACGAGCAGTACTTC
CDR3aa: CSASEGGVAYEQYF

v_gene: TRBV2
d_gene: TRBD2
abundance: -
j_gene: TRBJ2-7
CDR3nt: TGTGCCAGCAGTAGAAGCGGGAGTAGCTCCTACGAGCAGTACTTC
CDR3aa: CASSRSGSSSYEQYF

v_gene: TRBV27
d_gene: -
abundance: once
j_gene: TRBJ2-7
CDR3nt: TGTGCCAGCAGTTTAGGTCCGGCTAGCAACTACGAGCAGTACTTC
CDR3aa: CASSLGPASNYEQYF

v_gene: TRBV29-1
d_gene: -
abundance: -
j_gene: TRBJ1-1
CDR3nt: TGCAGCGTTGAAGGCAGGCTGGCGACTGAAGCTTTCTTT
CDR3aa: CSVEGRLATEAFF

v_gene: TRBV5-1
d_gene: TRBD1
abundance: once
j_gene: TRBJ2-7
CDR3nt: TGCGCCAGCAGCTTGGCGAGACAGGGCGACGAGCAGTACTTC
CDR3aa: CASSLARQGDEQYF

v_gene: TRBV5-6
d_gene: -
abundance: -
j_gene: TRBJ1-6
CDR3nt: TGTGCCAGCAGCTTTGGGTGGGGGGATAATTCACCCCTCCACTTT
CDR3aa: CASSFGWGDNSPLHF

v_gene: TRBV10-3
d_gene: -
abundance: -
j_gene: TRBJ1-1
CDR3nt: TGTGCCATCAGTGAGGGGGGGGGAGGCACTGAAGCTTTCTTT
CDR3aa: CAISEGGGGTEAFF

v_gene: TRBV18
d_gene: -
abundance: -
j_gene: TRBJ1-2
CDR3nt: TGTGCCAGCTCACCACGATTCAGGGGAGTTTCCTATGGCTACACCTTC
CDR3aa: CASSPRFRGVSYGYTF

v_gene: TRBV7-7
d_gene: TRBD2
abundance: -
j_gene: TRBJ2-2
CDR3nt: TGTGCCAGCAGCTTGACTAGCGGGGGGAACACCGGGGAGCTGTTTTTT
CDR3aa: CASSLTSGGNTGELFF

v_gene: TRBV2
d_gene: TRBD1
abundance: -
j_gene: TRBJ1-1
CDR3nt: TGTGCCAGCAGTGCACAGGGGGCTGAAGCTTTCTTT
CDR3aa: CASSAQGAEAFF

v_gene: TRBV9
d_gene: -
abundance: once
j_gene: TRBJ1-2
CDR3nt: TGTGCCAGCAGCGTAGGGGCCGGGGGAGATTATGGCTACACCTTC
CDR3aa: CASSVGAGGDYGYTF

v_gene: TRBV6-1
d_gene: -
abundance: -
j_gene: TRBJ1-5
CDR3nt: TGTGCCAGCAGTGAAGCCATAGCCCAGGACAGCACTCAGCCCCAGCATTTT
CDR3aa: CASSEAIAQDSTQPQHF

v_gene: TRBV7-5
d_gene: -
abundance: -
j_gene: TRBJ1-1
CDR3nt: TGTGTATTGAGGGCCCCCTATGAGACTGAAGCTTTCTTT
CDR3aa: CVLRAPYETEAFF

v_gene: TRBV6-2/TRBV6-3
d_gene: -
abundance: -
j_gene: TRBJ2-7
CDR3nt: TGTGCCAGCAGTTACGGGGGCGGCGGTCACGAGCAGTACTTC
CDR3aa: CASSYGGGGHEQYF

v_gene: TRBV6-2/TRBV6-3
d_gene: -
abundance: few
j_gene: TRBJ1-3
CDR3nt: TGTGCCAGCAGTTACGTCGGGACACTCGGAAACACCATATATTTT
CDR3aa: CASSYVGTLGNTIYF

v_gene: TRBV11-2
d_gene: -
abundance: -
j_gene: TRBJ2-7
CDR3nt: TGTGCCAGCAGCCCCGAAGGGGGGGGCCTCTACGAGCAGTACTTC
CDR3aa: CASSPEGGGLYEQYF

v_gene: TRBV2
d_gene: TRBD1
abundance: -
j_gene: TRBJ1-5
CDR3nt: TGTGCCAGCAGATTGACAGGGAGCAATCAGCCCCAGCATTTT
CDR3aa: CASRLTGSNQPQHF

v_gene: TRBV11-2
d_gene: TRBD1
abundance: -
j_gene: TRBJ2-7
CDR3nt: TGTGCCAGCAGCCCTTTAAGGTGGGAACAGGGGGCCCACTACGAGCAGTACTTC
CDR3aa: CASSPLRWEQGAHYEQYF

v_gene: TRBV27
d_gene: TRBD1
abundance: -
j_gene: TRBJ1-5
CDR3nt: TGTGCCAGCAGTTTAAAGGGGGCGCGTCAGCCCCAGCATTTT
CDR3aa: CASSLKGARQPQHF

v_gene: TRBV7-3
d_gene: -
abundance: -
j_gene: TRBJ1-1
CDR3nt: TGTGCCAGCAGCTTAACTTCTTTTTCCAAGTTGAGGGACACTGAAGCTTTCTTT
CDR3aa: CASSLTSFSKLRDTEAFF

v_gene: TRBV5-1
d_gene: -
abundance: -
j_gene: TRBJ2-7
CDR3nt: TGCGCCAGCAGCTTGGACAGGCGGTCCTACGAGCAGTACTTC
CDR3aa: CASSLDRRSYEQYF

v_gene: TRBV7-6
d_gene: TRBD2
abundance: once
j_gene: TRBJ2-7
CDR3nt: TGTGCCAGCAGCCTAGCAGCGGGGGGCTCCTACGAGCAGTACTTC
CDR3aa: CASSLAAGGSYEQYF

v_gene: TRBV27
d_gene: -
abundance: -
j_gene: TRBJ2-1
CDR3nt: TGTGCCAGCAGGCAAGCGGTTGAGCAGTTCTTC
CDR3aa: CASRQAVEQFF

v_gene: TRBV29-1
d_gene: -
abundance: -
j_gene: TRBJ1-4
CDR3nt: TGCAGCGTTGCGACGACAGGTTTAGGTGAAAAACTGTTTTTT
CDR3aa: CSVATTGLGEKLFF

v_gene: TRBV9
d_gene: -
abundance: -
j_gene: TRBJ1-3
CDR3nt: TGTGCCAGCAGCGTATACGACAGCGCTGGAAACACCATATATTTT
CDR3aa: CASSVYDSAGNTIYF

v_gene: TRBV28
d_gene: -
abundance: once
j_gene: TRBJ1-1
CDR3nt: TGTGCCGGCTTACGGGGGACTGAAGCTTTCTTT
CDR3aa: CAGLRGTEAFF

v_gene: TRBV7-2
d_gene: -
abundance: -
j_gene: TRBJ2-7
CDR3nt: TGTGCCAGCAGCTTAGGCGCAGGGGTCGAGCAGTACTTC
CDR3aa: CASSLGAGVEQYF

v_gene: TRBV11-2
d_gene: -
abundance: -
j_gene: TRBJ1-6
CDR3nt: TGTGCCAGCAGCCTGCGGGGGGAGTATAATTCACCCCTCCACTTT
CDR3aa: CASSLRGEYNSPLHF

v_gene: TRBV4-1
d_gene: -
abundance: -
j_gene: TRBJ1-5
CDR3nt: TGCGCCAGCAGCCAAGATCAAGGGAGGAGGCAGCCCCAGCATTTT
CDR3aa: CASSQDQGRRQPQHF

v_gene: TRBV25-1
d_gene: TRBD2
abundance: -
j_gene: TRBJ2-7
CDR3nt: TGTGCCAGCAGCCCTAGCGGGGATGTCCACGAGCAGTACTTC
CDR3aa: CASSPSGDVHEQYF

v_gene: TRBV11-2
d_gene: -
abundance: -
j_gene: TRBJ2-7
CDR3nt: TGTGCCAGCAGCTTAGTGGGCAGAACCTACGAGCAGTACTTC
CDR3aa: CASSLVGRTYEQYF

v_gene: TRBV5-6
d_gene: TRBD1
abundance: -
j_gene: TRBJ1-1
CDR3nt: TGTGCCAGCAGCTTGGCCGGAACGGATGGGACAGACGCTTTCTTT
CDR3aa: CASSLAGTDGTDAFF

v_gene: TRBV20-1
d_gene: TRBD1
abundance: -
j_gene: TRBJ1-2
CDR3nt: TGCAGTGCTAGTAGACAGGGGGCGCATGGCTACACCTTC
CDR3aa: CSASRQGAHGYTF

v_gene: TRBV11-2
d_gene: TRBD1
abundance: -
j_gene: TRBJ1-1
CDR3nt: TGTGCCAGCAGCTTAGGGGGACAGGGTCGGACTGAAGCTTTCTTT
CDR3aa: CASSLGGQGRTEAFF

v_gene: TRBV2
d_gene: -
abundance: -
j_gene: TRBJ1-2
CDR3nt: TGTGCCAGCAGTGAAAACCCGACAGTCTATGGCTACACCTTC
CDR3aa: CASSENPTVYGYTF

v_gene: TRBV7-9
d_gene: -
abundance: -
j_gene: TRBJ1-2
CDR3nt: TGTGCCAGCAGCTTGACTCCCCCCGGCCTTAACTATGGCTACACCTTC
CDR3aa: CASSLTPPGLNYGYTF

v_gene: TRBV24-1
d_gene: TRBD1
abundance: -
j_gene: TRBJ1-2
CDR3nt: TGTGCCACCAGTGATTTGGACAGGGTAGATGGCTACACCTTC
CDR3aa: CATSDLDRVDGYTF

v_gene: TRBV29-1
d_gene: -
abundance: -
j_gene: TRBJ2-7
CDR3nt: TGCAGCGTTGGGGGCGGGATGTCCTACGAGCAGTACTTC
CDR3aa: CSVGGGMSYEQYF

v_gene: TRBV11-2
d_gene: -
abundance: -
j_gene: TRBJ1-1
CDR3nt: TGTGCCAGCAGCTTAGATCGGAACACTGAAGCTTTCTTT
CDR3aa: CASSLDRNTEAFF

v_gene: TRBV4-1
d_gene: TRBD1
abundance: -
j_gene: TRBJ1-2
CDR3nt: TGCGCCAGCAGCCCAAGGACAGGGGTCGGCTACACCTTC
CDR3aa: CASSPRTGVGYTF

v_gene: TRBV7-8
d_gene: -
abundance: -
j_gene: TRBJ1-2
CDR3nt: TGTGCCAGCAGCTTAACTCCTGCTATCCCCCATGGCTACACCTTC
CDR3aa: CASSLTPAIPHGYTF